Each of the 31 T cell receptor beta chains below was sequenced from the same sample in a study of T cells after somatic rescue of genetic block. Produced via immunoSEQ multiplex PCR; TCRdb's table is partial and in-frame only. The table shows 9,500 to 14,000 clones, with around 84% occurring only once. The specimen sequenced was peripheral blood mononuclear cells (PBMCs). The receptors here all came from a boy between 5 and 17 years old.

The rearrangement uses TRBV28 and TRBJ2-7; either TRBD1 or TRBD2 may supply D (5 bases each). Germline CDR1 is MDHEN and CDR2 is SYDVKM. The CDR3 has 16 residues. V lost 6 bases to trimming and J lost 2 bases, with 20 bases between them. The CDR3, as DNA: TGTGCCAGCAGGACACACCCGGGGCCTCAGACCTACGAGCAGTACTTC. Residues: CASRTHPGPQTYEQYF.

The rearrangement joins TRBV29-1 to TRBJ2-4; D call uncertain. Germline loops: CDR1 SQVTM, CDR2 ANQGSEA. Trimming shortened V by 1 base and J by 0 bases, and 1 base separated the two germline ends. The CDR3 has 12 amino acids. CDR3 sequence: CSVEVAKNIQYF. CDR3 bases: TGCAGCGTTGAAGTAGCCAAAAACATTCAGTACTTC. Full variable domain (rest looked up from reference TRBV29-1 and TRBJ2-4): SAVISQKPSRDICQRGTSLTIQCQVDSQVTMMFWYRQQPGQSLTLIATANQGSEATYESGFVIDKFPISRPNLTFSTLTVSNMSPEDSSIYLCSVEVAKNIQYFGAGTRLSVL.

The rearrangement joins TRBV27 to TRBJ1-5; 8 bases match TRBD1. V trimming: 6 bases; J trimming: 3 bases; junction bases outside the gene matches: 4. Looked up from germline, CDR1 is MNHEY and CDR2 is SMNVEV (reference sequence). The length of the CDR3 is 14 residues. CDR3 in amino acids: CASRTGANNQPQHF. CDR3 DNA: TGTGCCAGCAGGACAGGGGCGAACAATCAGCCCCAGCATTTT.

CDR3 loop: CASSLWTVGPNTIYF. Written as DNA, the CDR3 is TGTGCCAGCAGCCTATGGACTGTAGGACCTAACACCATATATTTT. The chain is built from TRBV11-2 and TRBJ1-3, with D unresolved. The CDR3 covers 15 residues. Germline V gene lookup returns CDR1 SGHAT and CDR2 FQNNGV. V gave up 5 bases and J gave up 7 bases, with 18 bases separating them.

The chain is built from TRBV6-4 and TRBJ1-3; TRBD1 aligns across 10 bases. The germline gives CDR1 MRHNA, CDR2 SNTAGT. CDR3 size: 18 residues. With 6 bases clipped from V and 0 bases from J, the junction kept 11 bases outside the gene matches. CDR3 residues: CASRGDRGTPSSGNTIYF. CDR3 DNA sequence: TGTGCCAGCAGGGGGGACAGGGGCACCCCGAGCTCTGGAAACACCATATATTTT.

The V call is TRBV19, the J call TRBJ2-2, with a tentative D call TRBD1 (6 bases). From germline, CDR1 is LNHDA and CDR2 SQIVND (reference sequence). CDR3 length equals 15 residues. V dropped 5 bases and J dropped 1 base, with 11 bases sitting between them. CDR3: CASSYARGNTGELFF. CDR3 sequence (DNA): TGTGCCAGTAGTTATGCCAGGGGGAACACCGGGGAGCTGTTTTTT.

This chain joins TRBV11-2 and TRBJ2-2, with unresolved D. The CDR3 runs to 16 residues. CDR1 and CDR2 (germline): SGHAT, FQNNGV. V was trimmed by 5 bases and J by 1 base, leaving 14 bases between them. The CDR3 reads CASSATRTVNTGELFF. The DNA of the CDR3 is TGTGCCAGCAGCGCAACTCGGACGGTGAACACCGGGGAGCTGTTTTTT.

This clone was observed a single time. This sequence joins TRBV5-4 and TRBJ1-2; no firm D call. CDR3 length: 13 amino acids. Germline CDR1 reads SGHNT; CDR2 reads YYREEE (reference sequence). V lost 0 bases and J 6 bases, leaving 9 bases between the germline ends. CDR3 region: CASSLVSSDGYTF. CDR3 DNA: TGTGCCAGCAGCTTGGTGTCCTCTGATGGCTACACCTTC. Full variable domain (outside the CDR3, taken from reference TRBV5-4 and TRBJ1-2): ETGVTQSPTHLIKTRGQQVTLRCSSQSGHNTVSWYQQALGQGPQFIFQYYREEENGRGNFPPRFSGLQFPNYSSELNVNALELDDSALYLCASSLVSSDGYTFGSGTRLTVV.

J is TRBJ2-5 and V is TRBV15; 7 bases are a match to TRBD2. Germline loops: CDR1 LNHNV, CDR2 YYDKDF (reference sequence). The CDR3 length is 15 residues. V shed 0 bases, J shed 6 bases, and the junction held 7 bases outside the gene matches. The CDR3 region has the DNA TGTGCCACCAGCAGAGATAAAGGCGGGAGCAAGACCCAGTACTTC. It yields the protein CATSRDKGGSKTQYF.

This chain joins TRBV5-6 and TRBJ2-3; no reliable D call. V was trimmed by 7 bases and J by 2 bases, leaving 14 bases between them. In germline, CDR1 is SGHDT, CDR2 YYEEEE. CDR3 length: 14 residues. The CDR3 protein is CASRRRGPTDTQYF. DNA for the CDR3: TGTGCCAGCCGCAGAAGAGGCCCCACAGATACGCAGTATTTT.

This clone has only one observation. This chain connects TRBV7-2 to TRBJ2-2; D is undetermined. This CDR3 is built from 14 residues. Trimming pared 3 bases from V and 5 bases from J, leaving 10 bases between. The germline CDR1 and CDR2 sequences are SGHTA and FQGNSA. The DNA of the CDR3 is TGTGCCAGCAGCTTGGGGTCGGAGACCGGGGAGCTGTTTTTT. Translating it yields CASSLGSETGELFF.

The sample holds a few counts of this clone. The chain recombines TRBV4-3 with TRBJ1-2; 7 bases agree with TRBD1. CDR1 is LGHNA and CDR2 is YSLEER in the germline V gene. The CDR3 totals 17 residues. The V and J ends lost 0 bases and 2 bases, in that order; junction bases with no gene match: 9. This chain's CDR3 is CASSQDSGTERNYGYTF. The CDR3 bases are TGCGCCAGCAGCCAAGATAGCGGGACAGAGCGCAACTATGGCTACACCTTC.

CDR3 sequence (DNA): TGTGCCAGCAGCACCGGGGTACTGAACACTGAAGCTTTCTTT. Its translation: CASSTGVLNTEAFF. The gene calls are TRBV7-9 and TRBJ1-1; D is unresolved. The V and J ends lost 5 bases and 0 bases respectively, with 10 bases between them. CDR1 is SEHNR, CDR2 FQNEAQ, per germline (reference sequence). The CDR3 sequence is 14 residues long.

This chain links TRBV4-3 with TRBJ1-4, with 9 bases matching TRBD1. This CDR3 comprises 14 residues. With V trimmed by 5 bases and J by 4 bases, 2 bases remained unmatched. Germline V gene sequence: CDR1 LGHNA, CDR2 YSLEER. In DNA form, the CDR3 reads TGCGCCAGCAGCAAGGGACAGGGTAATGAAAAACTGTTTTTT. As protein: CASSKGQGNEKLFF.

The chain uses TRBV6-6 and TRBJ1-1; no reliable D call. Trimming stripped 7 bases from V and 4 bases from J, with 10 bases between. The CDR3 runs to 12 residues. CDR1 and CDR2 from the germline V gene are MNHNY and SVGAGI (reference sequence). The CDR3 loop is CASKQYSTEAFF. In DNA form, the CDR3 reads TGTGCCAGCAAACAGTATTCCACTGAAGCTTTCTTT.

The DNA for the CDR3 is TGTGCCAGCAGCCCCAGAGCACAGGGAGCCGAGCAGTTCTTC. Its translation: CASSPRAQGAEQFF. This chain uses TRBV9 with TRBJ2-1; perhaps TRBD1 as D (6 bases). Germline-derived CDR1 and CDR2 are SGDLS and YYNGEE. V was cut by 4 bases and J by 10 bases, with 18 bases left in between. CDR3 length equals 14 residues.

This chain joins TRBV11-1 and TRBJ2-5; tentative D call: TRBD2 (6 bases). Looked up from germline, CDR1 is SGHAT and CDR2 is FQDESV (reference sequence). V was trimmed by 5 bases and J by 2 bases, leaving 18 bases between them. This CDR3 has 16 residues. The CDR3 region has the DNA TGTGCCAGCAGCCCCCTCGTTAGGGGAGGACAAGAGACCCAGTACTTC. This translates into CASSPLVRGGQETQYF.

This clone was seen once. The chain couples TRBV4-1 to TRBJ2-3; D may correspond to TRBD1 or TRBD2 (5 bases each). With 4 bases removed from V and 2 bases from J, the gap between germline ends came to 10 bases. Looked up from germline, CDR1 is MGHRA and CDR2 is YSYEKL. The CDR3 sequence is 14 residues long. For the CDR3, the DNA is TGCGCCAGCAGCCTGGGACCTGACACAGATACGCAGTATTTT. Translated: CASSLGPDTDTQYF.

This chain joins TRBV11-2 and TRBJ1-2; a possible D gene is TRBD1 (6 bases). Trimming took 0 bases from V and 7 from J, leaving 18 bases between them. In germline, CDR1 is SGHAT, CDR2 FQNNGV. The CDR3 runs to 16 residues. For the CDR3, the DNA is TGTGCCAGCAGCTTAGACCGGGGCGCCGGGACACCTGGCTACACCTTC. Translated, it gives CASSLDRGAGTPGYTF.

CDR3 sequence reads: CASSKDTTRETQYF. The CDR3 coding sequence is TGTGCCAGCAGCAAAGACACGACGCGGGAGACCCAGTACTTC. This chain links TRBV7-2 with TRBJ2-5; the D is unclear. Per the germline V gene, CDR1 is SGHTA and CDR2 is FQGNSA. Trimming stripped 5 bases from V and 5 bases from J, with 15 bases between. The length of the CDR3 is 14 residues.

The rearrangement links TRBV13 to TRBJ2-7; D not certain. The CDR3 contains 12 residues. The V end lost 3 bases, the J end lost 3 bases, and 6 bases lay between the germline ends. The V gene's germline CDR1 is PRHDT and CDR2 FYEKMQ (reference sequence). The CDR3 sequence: CASSFEFYEQYF. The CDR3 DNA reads TGTGCCAGCAGCTTCGAGTTCTACGAGCAGTACTTC.

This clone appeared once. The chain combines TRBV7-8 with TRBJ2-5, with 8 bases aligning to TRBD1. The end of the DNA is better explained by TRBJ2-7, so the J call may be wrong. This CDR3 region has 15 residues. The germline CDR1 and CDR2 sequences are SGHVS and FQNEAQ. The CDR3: CASSPRTGSSYEQYF. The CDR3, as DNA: TGTGCCAGCAGCCCCAGGACAGGGAGCTCCTACGAGCAGTACTTC.

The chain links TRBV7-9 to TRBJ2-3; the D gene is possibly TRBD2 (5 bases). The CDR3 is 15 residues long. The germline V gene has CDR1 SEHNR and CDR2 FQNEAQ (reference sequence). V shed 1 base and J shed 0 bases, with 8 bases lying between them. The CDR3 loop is CASSLDSVSTDTQYF. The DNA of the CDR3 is TGTGCCAGCAGCTTAGATAGCGTGAGCACAGATACGCAGTATTTT.

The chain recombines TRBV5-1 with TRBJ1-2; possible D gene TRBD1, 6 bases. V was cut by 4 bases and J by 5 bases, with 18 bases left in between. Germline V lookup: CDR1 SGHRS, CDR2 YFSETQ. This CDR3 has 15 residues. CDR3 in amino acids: CASSPYQDRVYGYTF. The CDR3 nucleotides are TGCGCCAGCAGCCCCTATCAGGACAGAGTTTATGGCTACACCTTC.

This chain's CDR3 is CASSQYGYGYTF. CDR3 bases: TGTGCCAGCAGTCAGTACGGGTATGGCTACACCTTC. V and J are TRBV2 and TRBJ1-2; D ambiguous. Per the germline V gene, CDR1 is SNHLY and CDR2 is FYNNEI. The CDR3 sequence is 12 residues long. V lost 5 bases and J lost 5, with 9 bases in between.

The CDR3 loop is CASSLNAGEGETQYF. The CDR3, as DNA: TGCGCCAGCAGCTTGAATGCGGGAGAAGGAGAGACCCAGTACTTC. The chain is built from TRBV5-1 and TRBJ2-5; 7 bases are shared with TRBD2. V shed 1 base, J shed 4 bases, and the junction held 7 bases outside the gene matches. CDR1 SGHRS and CDR2 YFSETQ come from the germline V gene. The CDR3 contains 15 residues.

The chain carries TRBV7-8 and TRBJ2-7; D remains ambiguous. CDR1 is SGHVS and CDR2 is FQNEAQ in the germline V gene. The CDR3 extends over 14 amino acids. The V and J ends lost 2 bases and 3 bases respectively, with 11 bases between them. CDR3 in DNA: TGTGCCAGCAGCTTACTCCTCACCTACTACGAGCAGTACTTC. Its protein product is CASSLLLTYYEQYF.

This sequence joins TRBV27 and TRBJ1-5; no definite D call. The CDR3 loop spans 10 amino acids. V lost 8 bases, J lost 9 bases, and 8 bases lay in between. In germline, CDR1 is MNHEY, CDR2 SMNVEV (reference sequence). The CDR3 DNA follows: TGTGCCAGCGGCCATTGGCCCCAGCATTTT. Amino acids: CASGHWPQHF.

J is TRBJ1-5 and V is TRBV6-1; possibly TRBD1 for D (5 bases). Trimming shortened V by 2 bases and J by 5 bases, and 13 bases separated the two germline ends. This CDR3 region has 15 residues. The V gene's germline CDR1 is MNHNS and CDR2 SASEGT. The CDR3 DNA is TGTGCCAGCAGTGAATCGTACAGGCAACATCAGCCCCAGCATTTT. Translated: CASSESYRQHQPQHF.

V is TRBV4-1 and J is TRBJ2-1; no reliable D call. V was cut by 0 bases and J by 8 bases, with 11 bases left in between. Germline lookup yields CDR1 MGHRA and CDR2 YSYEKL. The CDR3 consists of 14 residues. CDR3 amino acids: CASSQEEGRHEQFF. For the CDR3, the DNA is TGCGCCAGCAGCCAAGAGGAAGGCAGGCATGAGCAGTTCTTC.

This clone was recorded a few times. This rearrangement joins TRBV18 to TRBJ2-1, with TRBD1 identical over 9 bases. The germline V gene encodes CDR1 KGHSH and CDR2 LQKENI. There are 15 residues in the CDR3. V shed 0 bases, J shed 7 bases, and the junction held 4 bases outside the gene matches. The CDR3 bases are TGTGCCAGCTCACCACCACAGGGGGCGGAAAATGAGCAGTTCTTC. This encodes CASSPPQGAENEQFF.